A selection of T cell receptor beta chains follows, all from one sample in a study of blood T cells in healthy people across ages. TCRdb itself ran the 5' RACE reads through MiXCR, one entry per CDR3 protein. The sample holds hundreds of thousands of distinct CDR3 sequences; around 24% are singletons and the top ten take approximately 10%. The same specimen was also included in a second study, on T cells of mothers and their children.

The source material was blood. These receptors originate from a boy between 10 and 17 years old in good health. CDR3s include the opening cysteine and the closing phenylalanine or tryptophan. Fields, in order: CDR3 protein, CDR3 DNA, D gene, V gene, clone size, J gene. A D gene is named only where the DNA matches it firmly. Only part of the rows carry a size: once, few, many, or a class if the clone is expanded.

cdr3_aa: CAISQGASTETQYF; cdr3_nt: TGTGCCATCTCCCAGGGGGCTTCCACAGAGACCCAGTACTTC; d_call: TRBD1; v_call: TRBV10-3; clone_size: few; j_call: TRBJ2-5
cdr3_aa: CASSLVASGGANEQFF; cdr3_nt: TGCGCCAGCAGCTTGGTTGCTAGCGGGGGGGCCAATGAGCAGTTCTTC; d_call: TRBD2; v_call: TRBV5-1; clone_size: NA; j_call: TRBJ2-1
cdr3_aa: CASSGTLGNEQFF; cdr3_nt: TGTGCCAGCAGCGGGACTCTAGGGAATGAGCAGTTCTTC; d_call: NA; v_call: TRBV9; clone_size: NA; j_call: TRBJ2-1
cdr3_aa: CASSLPDTGELFF; cdr3_nt: TGCGCCAGCAGCCTACCCGACACCGGGGAGCTGTTTTTT; d_call: NA; v_call: TRBV5-1; clone_size: NA; j_call: TRBJ2-2
cdr3_aa: CASSSRQVDEQFF; cdr3_nt: TGCGCCAGCAGCTCTAGACAGGTCGATGAGCAGTTCTTC; d_call: NA; v_call: TRBV5-1; clone_size: few; j_call: TRBJ2-1
cdr3_aa: CASSGLLAGEDQPQHF; cdr3_nt: TGTGCCAGCAGTGGGCTCTTAGCAGGGGAAGATCAGCCCCAGCATTTT; d_call: NA; v_call: TRBV6-2/TRBV6-3; clone_size: few; j_call: TRBJ1-5
cdr3_aa: CSVEEGTGGWTQYF; cdr3_nt: TGCAGCGTTGAAGAGGGGACAGGGGGTTGGACGCAGTATTTT; d_call: TRBD1; v_call: TRBV29-1; clone_size: few; j_call: TRBJ2-3
cdr3_aa: CASSQQGDSTNEKLFF; cdr3_nt: TGTGCCAGCAGCCAACAGGGAGACTCAACTAATGAAAAACTGTTTTTT; d_call: NA; v_call: TRBV7-9; clone_size: few; j_call: TRBJ1-4
cdr3_aa: CSARPIAGGNIQYF; cdr3_nt: TGCAGTGCTAGACCCATAGCGGGAGGGAACATTCAGTACTTC; d_call: TRBD2; v_call: TRBV20-1; clone_size: NA; j_call: TRBJ2-4
cdr3_aa: CASSSLAVLQETQYF; cdr3_nt: TGCGCCAGCAGCTCTTTAGCGGTCTTGCAAGAGACCCAGTACTTC; d_call: NA; v_call: TRBV5-1; clone_size: few; j_call: TRBJ2-5
cdr3_aa: CASALTVNTGELFF; cdr3_nt: TGTGCCAGTGCCCTGACTGTCAACACCGGGGAGCTGTTTTTT; d_call: NA; v_call: TRBV2; clone_size: NA; j_call: TRBJ2-2
cdr3_aa: CSARPRLAGDKFSYNEQFF; cdr3_nt: TGCAGTGCTAGACCGCGACTAGCGGGGGACAAATTCTCCTACAATGAGCAGTTCTTC; d_call: TRBD2; v_call: TRBV20-1; clone_size: few; j_call: TRBJ2-1
cdr3_aa: CASSSLAGVYNEQFF; cdr3_nt: TGCGCCAGCAGCTCGCTAGCGGGGGTCTACAATGAGCAGTTCTTC; d_call: TRBD2; v_call: TRBV5-1; clone_size: NA; j_call: TRBJ2-1
cdr3_aa: CASSLGQGMDQPQHF; cdr3_nt: TGTGCCAGCAGCCTCGGACAGGGGATGGATCAGCCCCAGCATTTT; d_call: TRBD1; v_call: TRBV7-9; clone_size: few; j_call: TRBJ1-5